Listed below are T cell receptor beta chains from one sample, sequenced in a study of blood T cell repertoires in COVID-19. Only in-frame clones appear in the TCRdb table, and some are missing; sequencing was by immunoSEQ multiplex PCR. The sample holds about 130,000 clones, roughly three quarters seen once. The sample was peripheral blood. These receptors all stem from a woman in her seventies with COVID-19, enrolled during active disease. Each CDR3 is given with its conserved first and last residue. Fields, in order: J gene, V gene, D gene, CDR3 protein, CDR3 DNA. The D gene is left open where the match is weak.

>TRBJ1-4|TRBV19|NA
CASSMGAGLTNEKLFF
TGTGCCAGTAGTATGGGTGCGGGGTTAACTAATGAAAAACTGTTTTTT
>TRBJ1-2|TRBV11-1|NA
CASSSNYGYTF
TGTGCCAGCAGCTCGAACTATGGCTACACCTTC
>TRBJ1-2|TRBV19|NA
CASSPRVIEYGYTF
TGTGCCAGTAGCCCCCGGGTAATAGAATATGGCTACACCTTC
>TRBJ1-2|TRBV6-6|NA
CASTTREGPNYGYTF
TGTGCCAGCACCACACGGGAGGGGCCTAACTATGGCTACACCTTC
>TRBJ1-1|TRBV6-5|TRBD1
CASRTGGNSEAFF
TGTGCCAGCAGGACAGGGGGCAATTCTGAAGCTTTCTTT
>TRBJ1-6|TRBV19|TRBD1
CASSLTGLENSPLHF
TGTGCCAGTAGTCTGACAGGGCTAGAGAATTCACCCCTCCACTTT
>TRBJ1-6|TRBV4-1|TRBD1
CASSPGGARTGGMGSPLHF
TGCGCCAGCAGCCCGGGCGGGGCCCGGACAGGGGGAATGGGGTCACCCCTCCACTTT
>TRBJ2-3|TRBV28|TRBD2
CASSPLAGRTDTQYF
TGTGCCAGCAGTCCACTAGCGGGACGCACAGATACGCAGTATTTT
>TRBJ1-4|TRBV9|NA
CASSVGSQGEKLFF
TGTGCCAGCAGCGTAGGGTCCCAGGGGGAAAAACTGTTTTTT
>TRBJ1-2|TRBV6-5|TRBD1
CASLARGKNYGYTF
TGTGCCTCCCTGGCCAGGGGGAAGAACTATGGCTACACCTTC
>TRBJ1-1|TRBV18|NA
CASSPPGRGDTEAFF
TGTGCCAGCTCACCACCGGGCCGCGGGGACACTGAAGCTTTCTTT
>TRBJ1-2|TRBV7-9|TRBD1
CASSLQGNYGYTF
TGTGCCAGCAGCCTACAGGGGAACTATGGCTACACCTTC
>TRBJ2-5|TRBV7-8|NA
CASSLERDLSAQYF
TGTGCCAGCAGCTTAGAGAGAGATCTTTCGGCCCAGTACTTC
>TRBJ2-7|TRBV3-1/TRBV3-2|TRBD2
CASSQQRGAYEQYF
TGTGCCAGCAGCCAACAGCGGGGGGCTTACGAGCAGTACTTC
>TRBJ1-1|TRBV6-5|NA
CASSYSVGGMNTEAFF
TGTGCCAGCAGTTACTCCGTGGGGGGGATGAACACTGAAGCTTTCTTT